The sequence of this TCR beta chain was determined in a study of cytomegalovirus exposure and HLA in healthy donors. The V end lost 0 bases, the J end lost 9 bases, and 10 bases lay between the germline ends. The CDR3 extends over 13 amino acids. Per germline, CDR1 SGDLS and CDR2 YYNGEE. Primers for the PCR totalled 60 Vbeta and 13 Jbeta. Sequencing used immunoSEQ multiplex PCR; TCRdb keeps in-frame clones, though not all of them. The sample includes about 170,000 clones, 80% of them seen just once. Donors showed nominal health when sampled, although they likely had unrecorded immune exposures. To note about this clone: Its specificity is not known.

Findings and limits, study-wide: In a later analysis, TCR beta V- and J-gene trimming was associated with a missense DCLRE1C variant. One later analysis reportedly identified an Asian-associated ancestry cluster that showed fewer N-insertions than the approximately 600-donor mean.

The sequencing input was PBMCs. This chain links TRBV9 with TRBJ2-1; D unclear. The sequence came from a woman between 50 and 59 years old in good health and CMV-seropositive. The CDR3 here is CASSVEVRSEQFF. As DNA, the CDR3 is TGTGCCAGCAGCGTAGAGGTCAGGTCTGAGCAGTTCTTC.